The 20 T cell receptor beta chains below were found in one sample sequenced in a study of CD8 T cells in Susac syndrome. An input of 0.5 to 1 ug of RNA was subjected to reverse transcription using random hexamers. TCRdb re-called the immunoSEQ multiplex PCR reads through MiXCR, storing one row per CDR3 protein. This table holds about 82,000 distinct CDR3 sequences, about 96% found once. Sequencing input: CD8+ T cells from PBMCs. The receptors were gathered from a human donor with Susac syndrome.

The gene calls are TRBV20-1 and TRBJ1-6; D call uncertain. Germline V CDR1 and CDR2: DFQATT, SNEGSKA (reference sequence). This CDR3 has 13 residues. V was pared by 5 bases and J by 8 bases, with 13 bases between. CDR3 nucleotide sequence: TGCAGTGCTTCCCCCAGTCTTGATTCACCCCTCCACTTT. Encoded protein: CSASPSLDSPLHF.

V and J are TRBV7-2 and TRBJ1-2; D gene ambiguous. Germline V gene sequence: CDR1 SGHTA, CDR2 FQGNSA. This CDR3 comprises 13 residues. V was clipped by 2 bases and J by 6 bases, with 10 bases between them. CDR3 amino acids: CASSLSPADGYTF. The DNA for the CDR3 is TGTGCCAGCAGCTTAAGCCCCGCCGATGGCTACACCTTC. The full variable domain, rest sourced from reference TRBV7-2 and TRBJ1-2, is GAGVSQSPSNKVTEKGKDVELRCDPISGHTALYWYRQSLGQGLEFLIYFQGNSAPDKSGLPSDRFSAERTGGSVSTLTIQRTQQEDSAVYLCASSLSPADGYTFGSGTRLTVV.

The rearrangement joins TRBV18 to TRBJ2-5; no reliable D call. V shed 1 base and J shed 2 bases, with 5 bases lying between them. Germline assignment: CDR1 KGHSH and CDR2 LQKENI. This CDR3 region has 13 residues. As DNA, the CDR3 is TGTGCCAGCTCACCACAACAGCAAGAGACCCAGTACTTC. This translates into CASSPQQQETQYF.

V gene TRBV20-1 combines with J gene TRBJ1-4; 9 nucleotides align to TRBD1. CDR1 and CDR2 (germline): DFQATT, SNEGSKA (reference sequence). V shed 6 bases, J shed 2 bases, and the junction held 1 base outside the gene matches. The CDR3 has 13 residues. CDR3 sequence reads: CSAGTGTNEKLFF. In nucleotides, the CDR3 is TGCAGTGCAGGGACAGGGACTAATGAAAAACTGTTTTTT.

The rearrangement links TRBV12-3 or TRBV12-4 to TRBJ1-5; D remains unclear. The CDR3 consists of 13 residues. Trimming took off 3 bases at V and 5 bases at J, with 8 bases between the two ends. The CDR3 nucleotides read TGTGCCAGCAGTTTTACAGCCGATCAGCCCCAGCATTTT. Translating it yields CASSFTADQPQHF.

This chain connects TRBV4-2 to TRBJ1-2; no firm D call. Deletions cut 4 bases from V and 4 bases from J, with 13 bases between. The CDR3 is made up of 14 amino acids. Germline CDR1 and CDR2: LGHNA and YNFKEQ. CDR3 coding DNA: TGTGCCAGCAGCCCGCCGGAGCTTACCTATGGCTACACCTTC. Translated, it gives CASSPPELTYGYTF.

J is TRBJ1-6 and V is TRBV27, with D unclear. Deletions cut 4 bases from V and 9 bases from J, with 10 bases between. The length of the CDR3 is 13 residues. Germline assignment: CDR1 MNHEY and CDR2 SMNVEV (reference sequence). The CDR3 spells CASSSVYSSPLHF. The CDR3 nucleotides read TGTGCCAGCAGTTCTGTTTACAGTTCACCCCTCCACTTT.

The rearrangement links TRBV20-1 to TRBJ2-5; no clear D. CDR1 DFQATT and CDR2 SNEGSKA come from the germline V gene (reference sequence). V was cut by 6 bases and J by 1 base, with 9 bases left in between. This CDR3 has 12 residues. The CDR3 region is CSATPAQETQYF. DNA for the CDR3: TGCAGTGCAACCCCAGCCCAAGAGACCCAGTACTTC.

The chain is built from TRBV20-1 and TRBJ2-3, with 7 bases aligning to TRBD2. CDR1 and CDR2 from the germline V gene are DFQATT and SNEGSKA (reference sequence). The CDR3 spans 20 residues. V shed 6 bases and J 2 bases; nucleotides not matched to a gene: 26. This CDR3 is CSAWLGFLVSQRDDTDTQYF. The CDR3 nucleotides read TGCAGTGCCTGGCTCGGGTTTCTAGTAAGTCAGCGGGATGACACAGATACGCAGTATTTT.

This clonotype was observed once. J is TRBJ1-5 and V is TRBV29-1; the D is unclear. The CDR3 totals 12 residues. The germline gives CDR1 SQVTM, CDR2 ANQGSEA. Trimming took off 5 bases at V and 2 bases at J, with 7 bases between the two ends. The CDR3 DNA follows: TGCAGCGTTATCAGTGGCAATCAGCCCCAGCATTTT. Amino acid sequence: CSVISGNQPQHF.

The gene calls are TRBV6-5 and TRBJ2-1; unclear D gene. Germline V CDR1 and CDR2: MNHEY, SVGAGI. V gave up 0 bases and J gave up 1 base, with 13 bases separating them. This CDR3 has 17 residues. CDR3: CASSYSDGSGSYNEQFF. CDR3 in DNA: TGTGCCAGCAGTTACTCCGACGGCTCAGGATCCTACAATGAGCAGTTCTTC.

The rearrangement joins TRBV29-1 to TRBJ2-5; D is perhaps TRBD1 (7 bases). The CDR3 length is 13 residues. V lost 6 bases to trimming and J lost 4 bases, with 15 bases between them. CDR1 is SQVTM, CDR2 ANQGSEA, per germline. The CDR3 loop reads CSVQGGMGETQYF. The CDR3 DNA reads as TGCAGCGTGCAGGGGGGAATGGGAGAGACCCAGTACTTC. The full variable domain, completed using reference TRBV29-1 and TRBJ2-5, is SAVISQKPSRDICQRGTSLTIQCQVDSQVTMMFWYRQQPGQSLTLIATANQGSEATYESGFVIDKFPISRPNLTFSTLTVSNMSPEDSSIYLCSVQGGMGETQYFGPGTRLLVL.

This clonotype occurred a few times. J is TRBJ2-7 and V is TRBV30; D not certain. Germline loops: CDR1 GTSNPN, CDR2 SVGIG (reference sequence). This CDR3 is built from 14 residues. V was clipped by 4 bases and J by 2 bases, with 15 bases between them. The DNA for the CDR3 is TGTGCCTGGAAAGATCTTCTGCCGCCCTACGAGCAGTACTTC. Translating gives CAWKDLLPPYEQYF.

The J gene is TRBJ2-7, the V gene TRBV3-1, with 7 positions matching TRBD1. The CDR3 is made up of 12 amino acids. J was trimmed by 3 bases and V by 6 bases; bases with no gene match: 2. Germline V CDR1 and CDR2: LGHDT, YNNKEL (reference sequence). The chain's CDR3 is CASRHRGYEQYF. The CDR3 DNA is TGTGCCAGCAGGCACAGGGGCTACGAGCAGTACTTC.

This chain joins TRBV6-5 and TRBJ2-5; D might be TRBD1 or TRBD2, each matching 6 bases. Germline assignment: CDR1 MNHEY and CDR2 SVGAGI. The CDR3 has 14 amino acids. V was pared by 0 bases and J by 6 bases, with 11 bases between. CDR3 sequence: CASSYSSGAKTQYF. The DNA for the CDR3 is TGTGCCAGCAGTTACTCATCGGGGGCGAAGACCCAGTACTTC.

The CDR3 region has the DNA TGTGCCAGCACCGCGGGACAGTCATGGGGTTCACCCCTCCACTTT. Protein product: CASTAGQSWGSPLHF. V and J are TRBV7-2 and TRBJ1-6, with 7 bases that match TRBD1. In germline, CDR1 is SGHTA, CDR2 FQGNSA. The CDR3 covers 15 residues. V was clipped by 7 bases and J by 9 bases; unmatched bases: 12.

The rearrangement links TRBV30 to TRBJ1-1; D is perhaps TRBD1 (6 bases). Trimming took off 0 bases at V and 6 bases at J, with 14 bases between the two ends. The V gene's germline CDR1 is GTSNPN and CDR2 SVGIG (reference sequence). The CDR3 is 14 amino acids. CDR3 nucleotides: TGTGCCTGGAGTGTGTCTGGGGGCAACCCTGAAGCTTTCTTT. It codes for CAWSVSGGNPEAFF.

The V call is TRBV12-3 or TRBV12-4, the J call TRBJ2-6, with D possibly TRBD1 on 6 matching bases. The CDR3 loop spans 17 amino acids. Deletions cut 6 bases from V and 0 bases from J, with 15 bases between. CDR3 amino acids: CASSLGQSLSGANVLTF. The CDR3 nucleotides read TGTGCCAGCAGCCTCGGACAGTCCCTCTCTGGGGCCAACGTCCTGACTTTC.

The gene calls are TRBV20-1 and TRBJ1-1; 8 bases are a match to TRBD1. The V gene's germline CDR1 is DFQATT and CDR2 SNEGSKA (reference sequence). The ends lost 3 bases at V and 4 bases at J; junction bases unmatched: 4. CDR3 length equals 13 residues. The CDR3 is CSARDRVSTEAFF. CDR3 nucleotides: TGCAGTGCTAGGGACAGGGTAAGCACTGAAGCTTTCTTT.

This chain uses TRBV12-3 or TRBV12-4 with TRBJ1-5; tentatively, D is TRBD1 (5 bases). Trimming took 7 bases from V and 0 from J, leaving 10 bases between them. The CDR3 has 14 residues. The CDR3 bases are TGTGCCAGCACCGGGGGAAATAGCAATCAGCCCCAGCATTTT. Translated, it gives CASTGGNSNQPQHF.